The TCR beta chain described here comes from a study of beta chain features in type 1 diabetes. Study-level points and caveats: Diminished insertions and augmented deletions at VDJ junctions characterized type 1 diabetes patients. Highly expressing activated T cells could be over-counted with a cDNA template.

The study reverse transcribed the entire isolated RNA, so it sequenced expressed TCRB transcripts. There were several million reads on average in the naive, central memory and regulatory T cell samples. The protocol was immunoSEQ multiplex PCR, while the TCRdb copy is restricted to in-frame clones and leaves out a portion. Found here are 350,000 to 450,000 clones, approximately 15% of them singletons; the top ten hold roughly 0.035%. On this clone: Its antigen is currently unknown.

It was via CD45RO/CCR7/CD25/CD127/CD95/CD27 that CD4+ naive, central memory, regulatory and stem cell-like memory cells were sorted. Deletions cut 0 bases from V and 1 base from J, with 12 bases between. CDR3 length: 16 residues. CDR1 is MNHEY and CDR2 is SMNVEV in the germline V gene (reference sequence). The source of this sequence is a man aged 25-45 years in good health. The chain has TRBV27 and TRBJ1-1; weak D call: TRBD1 (6 bases). The sequencing sample was made of naive CD4+ T cells from blood. The CDR3 DNA sequence: TGTGCCAGCAGTTTATCGAGGGGGGTGGCGAACACTGAAGCTTTCTTT. Its protein product is CASSLSRGVANTEAFF.